Described below is a single TCR beta chain sequence and its context. Its antigen remains unidentified. TCRdb's copy holds only in-frame clones and misses some; the assay was immunoSEQ multiplex PCR. The data contain fewer than 200,000 clones, 85% to 95% of them singletons. This sample is drawn from a study of T cell responses to AZD1222 COVID-19 vaccine. For the study at large: Timing groups of about 4 and about 12 weeks for second doses were pooled.

Study-wide findings and caveats: White British people made up most donors, females outnumbered males, and clonal diversity was possibly underestimated. Breadth and depth of Spike-specific TCRs rose after two AZD1222 doses. Only five to seven individuals given AZD1222 were seropositive at baseline.

The sequencing here drew on peripheral blood, taken on day 0 of AZD1222 vaccination. The sequence was collected from an adult in good health.

The CDR3 coding sequence is TGTGCCACCAGCAGAGCAACCGGGACAGACACTGAAGCTTTCTTT. Protein: CATSRATGTDTEAFF. This sequence joins TRBV15 and TRBJ1-1, with 7 bases lining up with TRBD1. This CDR3 has 15 residues. Germline CDR1 and CDR2: LNHNV and YYDKDF (reference sequence). V shed 1 base, J shed 3 bases, and the junction held 5 bases outside the gene matches.